This T cell receptor (beta chain) derives from a study of naive and memory T cell subsets (dated 2017 in TCRdb). For the study in its entirety: The study applied an open-source, UMI-based TCR alpha and beta sequencing pipeline to sorted naive and memory peripheral blood T cell subsets. IgG serology results and the functional CMV T cell responses were in complete agreement. RNA was DNase-treated and reverse transcribed with TCR constant-region primers, mostly using SuperScript III. Overall results and qualifications from the work: RNA-based TCR counts may be influenced by expression changes linked to T cell activation and differentiation. A clonotype was defined as a single alpha or beta chain sequence rather than as a paired alpha/beta receptor. Gini index rose and Shannon and inverse Simpson diversity fell from naive through CM, EM and EMRA in both CD4 and CD8 cells. No ground truth was available to validate the repertoire findings for the naive and memory subsets. A power law was followed by TCR abundance, with an exponent that differed between naive and memory subsets but was consistent across the three individuals. After error correction, over 90% of naive TCR sequences appeared only once, giving much steeper abundance distributions than memory subsets.

From the second PCR step onward, the TCR alpha chain libraries and the TCR beta chain libraries were amplified separately. Donor CMV status was determined by IFNgamma production from CD4+ T cells after overnight stimulation of fresh PBMCs with CMV viral lysate. Miltenyi beads were used first to positively select CD4 T cells, and CD8 T cells were then positively selected from the CD4-negative fraction. Cells were stained for CD3, CD4, CD8, CD45RA, CD27 and a live/dead dye and were sorted on a BD Aria II into four subsets based on CD45RA and CD27. Blood came from a few healthy volunteers, each fractionated into CD4 and CD8 T cells and then into four differentiation subsets. Approximately 120 ml of peripheral blood was collected from each donor, and PBMC were isolated from the blood using Ficoll-Paque PLUS density-gradient centrifugation. The sorted cells were lysed in RLT buffer, after which RNA was extracted using a Qiagen RNeasy kit and kept at -80 degrees C.

Regarding this clonotype: This receptor's antigen is unknown. One base away there is no much larger clone; base qualities are not given.

The method was UMI-ligation and nested PCR. The beta constant-region primer consisted of an equimolar mixture of two oligonucleotides that together covered TRBC1 and TRBC2. Four rounds of PCR, combining the SP2 primer with nested alpha and beta constant-region primers, were used to amplify the ligated cDNA. T4 RNA ligase 1 ligated a single-stranded oligonucleotide carrying the SP2 primer and a 12-nucleotide UMI to the cDNA 3' end. The ligation reaction was incubated at 16°C for about 20-24 hours. PCR2 was typically performed as a SYBR Green qPCR and was stopped at a predetermined threshold so that over-amplification was prevented. Apart from the first purification, every purification step used Agencourt AMPure XP magnetic beads. Libraries were quantified by Qubit and checked on a TapeStation, where a main peak was expected near 650 bp. Pooled libraries were sequenced on an Illumina MiSeq with v2 2x251 paired-end kits, typically giving roughly 0.9-2.1 million reads per sample. Each sample's library went into the pool at roughly 4 nM, and roughly 4.5-8% PhiX was added to help with cluster recognition. In the original analysis: V and J genes were assigned to Demultiplexor-processed FASTQ reads by Decombinator through tag matching, with a single base-pair mismatch being allowed. By using UMIs, Collapsinator corrected both sequencing errors and the frequency errors caused by PCR heterogeneity. CDR3Translator translated TCRs and extracted CDR3s from the conserved cysteine to the FGXG phenylalanine, flagging non-productive sequences. Gini, Shannon entropy and inverse Simpson indices were calculated on repertoires that had been subsampled to equal numbers of UMI-defined TCRs. Within the linear range, a power law was fitted by maximum likelihood to the distributions of clonotype abundance. For one naive CD8 sample, the pipeline and MIGEC produced similar UMI counts, unique TCR numbers and clonal distributions. The repertoires were searched for 7,322 CMV-associated CDR3 sequences that had been compiled from VDJdb and a published dataset. TCRdb reworked the public reads: Q25 trimming with fastp, MiXCR clone assembly, productive beta chains retained. Rows are unified per CDR3 protein, each entry keeping the most common DNA and genes. The V and J calls here are based on TCRdb, not the publication. Recorded for this sample are tens of thousands of distinct CDR3 sequences; over 7% of them occurred a single time. The ten largest clones represent 20% to 25% of the sample.

From the cysteine through the phenylalanine, the CDR3 covers 15 amino acids. Only the CDR3 portion is preserved as DNA: 45 bases, with reading frame beginning at the first base. V loses 3 bases, J loses 6 bases, and the germline ends lie 14 bases apart. The germline V gene sets CDR1 to MRHNA and CDR2 to SNTAGT. Sequenced: central memory CD8+ T cells from blood. The cell subset or site tag for this specimen amounts to: central memory, CD45RA- CD27+. The chain links TRBV6-4 with TRBJ2-2; no D gene can be assigned with confidence. This clonotype originated in a human donor in good health. The DNA sequence is given as TGTGCCAGCAGTGAAGTCGGCGATTCCCCCGGGGAGCTGTTTTTT. Its protein reads: CASSEVGDSPGELFF.